The following is a T cell receptor beta chain sequence with its context. Its cognate antigen has yet to be identified. One base away lies a much larger clone, so this may be a sequencing read error. The CDR3 ends on some other residue instead of the conserved phenylalanine or tryptophan, so this is likely a read error. This sample was taken from a study of regulatory T cells in long-lasting Graves disease (TCRdb year 2021). Regarding the complete study: Antithyroid drugs had been taken for less than 3 months by newly diagnosed Graves' disease patients. Patients with persistent Graves' disease were compared with patients with newly diagnosed Graves' disease using TCR sequencing and RNA sequencing of peripheral blood. A total of around 33 samples were covered by TCR sequencing, comprising approximately 13 persistent and roughly 20 newly diagnosed Graves' disease patients. The study was conducted in China and was registered as a clinical trial.

What the work shows at the level of the full study, not this receptor alone: Because the primary lesion, thyroid tissue, could not be accessed, the study looked at peripheral blood alone. Persistent patients shared more public clonotypes among themselves (around 3,000) than newly diagnosed patients did (nearly 1,000). Preferential use of TRBV28, TRBJ1-2 and TRBJ2-5 was observed in persistent disease, whereas TRBV20-1 and TRBJ2-1 were favored in newly diagnosed disease. The authors noted that the small sample size was a limitation that may lower accuracy. Lower TCR Shannon entropy and fewer highly expanded clones were observed in persistent Graves' disease patients than in newly diagnosed patients, which suggested clonal expansion. Only the TCR beta chain was sequenced and analyzed.

Ends included, the CDR3 has 13 residues. Kept here is only the CDR3 DNA, which spans 39 bases and is read in frame from base 1. CDR1 and CDR2, per the germline V gene, are MDHEN and SYDVKM. The junction shows trimming of 6 bases on V and 1 base on J, plus 4 bases between the germline ends. Explained via the paper, the time point label denotes: newly diagnosed GD, antithyroid drugs for less than 3 months. For both TCR sequencing and RNA sequencing, RNA was extracted from PBMCs using TRIzol. Graves' disease was diagnosed according to American Thyroid Association guidelines. Patients for the study were recruited at an endocrinology department in Xi'an, China. Each patient gave roughly 8.4 milliliters of peripheral blood, collected in an EDTA anticoagulant tube. PBMCs were isolated by Ficoll Paque Plus density gradient separation without further T cell sorting. An Agilent 2100 Bioanalyzer and agarose gel were used to assess RNA quality, and a NanoDrop 2000 was used to measure RNA concentration.

The library came from multiplex PCR. Data came from an Illumina HiSeq 4000. iRepertoire HTBI primers and Arm-PCR amplification of CDR3 regions were used to construct TCR beta libraries. Before sequencing, the PCR products went through gel purification. The source study handled its data this way. Across samples, around 58 TRBV and 13 to 15 TRBJ segments were identified and used for gene usage analysis of CDR3 amino acid clonotypes. COPE and FqMerger were used to merge the filtered high-quality paired reads into contigs. BLAST was used to align contigs to the IMGT TRBV, TRBD and TRBJ reference genes, and CDR3 was defined following IMGT. Any clonotype with a frequency above 0.1% was classified as a highly expanded clone. Shannon entropy served as the measure of repertoire diversity, while the Gini coefficient captured V-J evenness. A clonotype found in more than one individual was treated as public. Starting from the raw public reads, TCRdb applied fastp trimming at Q25, assembled clones with MiXCR and retained in-frame beta chains. Rows are combined by CDR3 protein, so each entry shows the most common genes and DNA. In this record, the V and J calls reflect TCRdb's handling and not the investigators' own analysis. The sample profile shows 680,000 or so distinct CDR3 sequences; roughly 15% of them were found once. Under 20% of the sample comes from the top ten.

Another study also made use of these data, one on T cells in Graves' hyperthyroidism and ophthalmopathy. The second source states: Graves' hyperthyroidism was defined as stable when no progression to ophthalmopathy occurred over 18 months of follow-up. Hyperthyroidism patients were newly diagnosed, had a disease duration of under 2 months, and were aged 18 to 65 years. Patients with uncontrolled infections, other autoimmune diseases, pregnancy or lactation were excluded. Clinical symptoms, serum thyroxine and TRAb, thyroid ultrasound, and orbital computed tomography formed the basis for the diagnoses. The first round of RT-PCR for the TCR CDR3 was performed with the HTBI primer set and the Qiagen OneStep RT-PCR kit. Most expanded thyroid clonotypes (frequency above 0.001) were also detected in blood, suggesting blood repertoires may reflect thyroid immune responses. A 13 V-J signature model separated ophthalmopathy from stable hyperthyroidism, with over 85% sensitivity and 81.08% specificity in cross-validation and 80%/75% in testing. In validation, the model predicted progression to ophthalmopathy a median of roughly 6.2 months before onset, with roughly 70% sensitivity and just under 75% specificity. A discovery cohort of about a hundred patients, 43 with Graves' ophthalmopathy and about 60 with stable Graves' hyperthyroidism, was used to find distinguishing TCR V-J signatures. An independent validation cohort of 18 to 20 hyperthyroidism patients and about 16 patients who later progressed to ophthalmopathy tested prospective prediction of ophthalmopathy. The 100 discovery patients were divided at random into training and test sets in a 7:3 ratio. The study also compared thyroid tissue and blood T-cell repertoires from five or six Graves' hyperthyroidism patients. Following sampling, methimazole starting at 30 mg daily was given to hyperthyroidism patients, and high-dose intravenous methylprednisolone was given to ophthalmopathy patients. A second multiplex PCR round built the libraries, followed by size selection and purification. Libraries were sequenced paired-end with 100 bp reads on an Illumina HiSeq2000. SOAPnuke was used to process the raw data, with reads discarded if the reads contained adapters or uncalled bases, had a mean Phred below 15, or lacked an exact constant-primer or identifier match. High-quality paired reads were merged with COPE v1.2.5, and unique nucleotide sequences were defined as clonotypes. MiTCR v1.1 was used to align clonotypes to the IMGT TRBV, TRBD and TRBJ reference segments. Analysis was restricted to V-J combinations with a frequency above 0.0001, which covered approximately 99% of repertoires. The TCS score was defined as F50 (clonal expansion) divided by E x V (chaos), with BLOSUM62-based TCRdist calculated between CDR3 peptides within each V-J. Welch's t-statistics and random forest reduced some 510 V-J features to 10 to 15, which were used in a naive Bayes classifier (R e1071). Sample size was not statistically predetermined, and investigators were not blinded to group allocation. TCR Vbeta CDR3 sequencing of 130 to 150 peripheral blood samples (about 45 ophthalmopathy, 70 to 85 hyperthyroidism and some 17 progressor patients) is reported in the paper.

The TCR was taken from a woman in her 30s with Graves disease. Donor details come from another sample of the same person, matched by shared clones. This sample comprised peripheral blood mononuclear cells (PBMCs), obtained at new diagnosis, from a patient treated with antithyroid drugs. This chain is built from TRBV28 and TRBJ2-6; the D gene assignment is ambiguous. The DNA reads TGTGCCAGCAGGAGGTCTGGGGCCAACGTCCTGACTTCC. It codes for CASRRSGANVLTS.